The entry below describes one T cell receptor beta chain. Its antigen is still unknown. This sample stems from a study of blood T cells in healthy people across ages. The junction had 10 bases not matched to a gene; V was cut back by 8 bases and J by 2 bases. Germline CDR1 reads SEHNR; CDR2 reads FQNEAQ (reference sequence). The CDR3 sequence is 15 residues long. Using a J-beta primer mix together with a sample-barcoded 5' primer, a second PCR was run for roughly 6 to 12 cycles. MiXCR, applied by TCRdb to the 5' RACE reads, yields one record per CDR3 protein. The repertoire has over 1.5 million distinct CDR3 sequences, around half of them found once; the top ten carry 2% to 2.5%. The study, taken as a whole, reports: Unsorted PBMCs prevented conclusive naive versus antigen-experienced comparison.

This chain uses TRBV7-9 with TRBJ2-5; 8 bases align to TRBD2. Sequenced material: blood. The receptor was isolated from a woman aged 40 to 55 in good health. CDR3 sequence (DNA): TGTGCCAGCGGTCCTCCGGGGGGGGGACAAGAGACCCAGTACTTC. Its translation is CASGPPGGGQETQYF.